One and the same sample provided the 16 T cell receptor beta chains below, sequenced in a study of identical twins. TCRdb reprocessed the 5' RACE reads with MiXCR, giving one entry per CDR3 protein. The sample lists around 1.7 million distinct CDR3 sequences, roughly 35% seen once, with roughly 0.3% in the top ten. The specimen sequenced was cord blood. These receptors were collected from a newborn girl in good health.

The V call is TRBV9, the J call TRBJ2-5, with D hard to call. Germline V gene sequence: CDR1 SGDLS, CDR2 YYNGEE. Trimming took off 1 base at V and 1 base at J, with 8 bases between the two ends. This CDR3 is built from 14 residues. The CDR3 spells CASSVSGGQETQYF. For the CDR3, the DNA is TGTGCCAGCAGCGTATCCGGCGGCCAAGAGACCCAGTACTTC.

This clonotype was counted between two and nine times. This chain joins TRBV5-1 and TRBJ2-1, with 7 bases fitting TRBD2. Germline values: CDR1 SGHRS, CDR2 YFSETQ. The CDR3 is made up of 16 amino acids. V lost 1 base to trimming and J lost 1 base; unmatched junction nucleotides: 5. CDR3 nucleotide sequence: TGCGCCAGCAGCTTGCGAGCGGGGCCTTCCTACAATGAGCAGTTCTTC. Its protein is CASSLRAGPSYNEQFF. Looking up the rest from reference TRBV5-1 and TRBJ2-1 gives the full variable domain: KAGVTQTPRYLIKTRGQQVTLSCSPISGHRSVSWYQQTPGQGLQFLFEYFSETQRNKGNFPGRFSGRQFSNSRSEMNVSTLELGDSALYLCASSLRAGPSYNEQFFGPGTRLTVL.

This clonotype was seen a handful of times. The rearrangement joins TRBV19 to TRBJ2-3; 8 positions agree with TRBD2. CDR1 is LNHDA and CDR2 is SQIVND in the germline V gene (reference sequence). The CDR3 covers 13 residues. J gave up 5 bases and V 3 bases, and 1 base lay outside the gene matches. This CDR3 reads CASSMTSEDTQYF. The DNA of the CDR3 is TGTGCCAGTAGTATGACTAGCGAAGATACGCAGTATTTT. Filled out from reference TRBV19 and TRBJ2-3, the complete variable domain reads DGGITQSPKYLFRKEGQNVTLSCEQNLNHDAMYWYRQDPGQGLRLIYYSQIVNDFQKGDIAEGYSVSREKKESFPLTVTSAQKNPTAFYLCASSMTSEDTQYFGPGTRLTVL.

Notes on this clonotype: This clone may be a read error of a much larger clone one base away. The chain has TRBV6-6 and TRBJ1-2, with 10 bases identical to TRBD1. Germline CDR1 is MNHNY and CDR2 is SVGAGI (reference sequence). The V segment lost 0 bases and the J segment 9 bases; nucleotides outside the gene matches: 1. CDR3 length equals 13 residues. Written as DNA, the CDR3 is TGTGCCAGCAGTTACTCGACAGGGGGCAGCTACACCTTC. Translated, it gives CASSYSTGGSYTF.

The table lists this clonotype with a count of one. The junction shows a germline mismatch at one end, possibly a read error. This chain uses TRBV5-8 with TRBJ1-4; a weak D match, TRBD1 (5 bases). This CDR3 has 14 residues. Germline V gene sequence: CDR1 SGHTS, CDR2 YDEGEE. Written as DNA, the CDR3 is TGTGCCGGCAGCCTCCGGGACTGGAATGAAAAACTGTTTTTT. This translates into CAGSLRDWNEKLFF.

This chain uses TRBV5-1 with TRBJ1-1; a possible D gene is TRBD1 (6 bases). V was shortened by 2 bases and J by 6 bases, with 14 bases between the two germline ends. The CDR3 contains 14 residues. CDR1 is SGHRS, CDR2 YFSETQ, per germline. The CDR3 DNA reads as TGCGCCAGCAGCTTAAACAGGGTTGGGGCTGAAGCTTTCTTT. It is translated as CASSLNRVGAEAFF. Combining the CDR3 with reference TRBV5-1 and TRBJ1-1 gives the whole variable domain KAGVTQTPRYLIKTRGQQVTLSCSPISGHRSVSWYQQTPGQGLQFLFEYFSETQRNKGNFPGRFSGRQFSNSRSEMNVSTLELGDSALYLCASSLNRVGAEAFFGQGTRLTVV.

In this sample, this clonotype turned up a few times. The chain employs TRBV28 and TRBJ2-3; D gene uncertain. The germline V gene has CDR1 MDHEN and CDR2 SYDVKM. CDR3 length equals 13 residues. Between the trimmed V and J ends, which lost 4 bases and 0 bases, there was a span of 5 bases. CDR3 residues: CASSWLSTDTQYF. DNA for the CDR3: TGTGCCAGCAGTTGGCTAAGCACAGATACGCAGTATTTT.

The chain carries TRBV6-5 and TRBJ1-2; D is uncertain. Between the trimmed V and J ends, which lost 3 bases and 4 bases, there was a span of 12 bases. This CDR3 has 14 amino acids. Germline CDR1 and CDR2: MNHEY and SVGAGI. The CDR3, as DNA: TGTGCCAGCAGTTATCGGGTGACGGGCTATGGCTACACCTTC. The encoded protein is CASSYRVTGYGYTF.

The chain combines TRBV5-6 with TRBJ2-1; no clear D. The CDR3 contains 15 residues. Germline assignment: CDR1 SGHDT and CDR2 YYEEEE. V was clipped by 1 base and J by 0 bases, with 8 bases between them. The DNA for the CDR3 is TGTGCCAGCAGCTTGAACAGCTTCTCCTACAATGAGCAGTTCTTC. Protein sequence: CASSLNSFSYNEQFF.

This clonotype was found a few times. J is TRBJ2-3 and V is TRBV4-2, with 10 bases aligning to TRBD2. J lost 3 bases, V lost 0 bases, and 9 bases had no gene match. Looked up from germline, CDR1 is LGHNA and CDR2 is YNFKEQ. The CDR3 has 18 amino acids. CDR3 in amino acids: CASSQDRRSSGRTDTQYF. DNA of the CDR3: TGTGCCAGCAGCCAAGATCGTCGGTCTAGCGGGAGAACAGATACGCAGTATTTT.

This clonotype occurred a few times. The CDR3 is CSAHLLLPHTDTQYF. The CDR3 DNA reads as TGCAGTGCCCACCTCCTTCTGCCCCACACAGATACGCAGTATTTT. The V call is TRBV20-1, the J call TRBJ2-3; no clear D. Germline V gene data show CDR1 as DFQATT and CDR2 as SNEGSKA (reference sequence). V lost 6 bases and J lost 2, with 18 bases in between. The CDR3 consists of 15 residues.

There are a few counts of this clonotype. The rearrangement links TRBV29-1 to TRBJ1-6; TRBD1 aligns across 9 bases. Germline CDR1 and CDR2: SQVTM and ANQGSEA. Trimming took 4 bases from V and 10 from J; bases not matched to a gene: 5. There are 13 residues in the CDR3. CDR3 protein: CSVGQGVGSPLHF. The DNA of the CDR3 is TGCAGCGTTGGACAGGGGGTAGGGTCACCCCTCCACTTT.

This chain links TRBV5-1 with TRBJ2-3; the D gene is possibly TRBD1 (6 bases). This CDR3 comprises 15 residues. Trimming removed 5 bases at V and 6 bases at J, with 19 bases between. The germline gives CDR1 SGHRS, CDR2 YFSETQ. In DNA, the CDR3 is TGCGCCAGCAGGTCAGAAGCCTCGAGGGGGGATACGCAGTATTTT. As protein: CASRSEASRGDTQYF.

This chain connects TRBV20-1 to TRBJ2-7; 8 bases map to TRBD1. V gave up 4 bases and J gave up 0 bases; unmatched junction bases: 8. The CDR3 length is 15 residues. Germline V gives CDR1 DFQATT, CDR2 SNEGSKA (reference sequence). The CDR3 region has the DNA TGCAGTGCTACGTCCAGGGGGCAGGGCTCCTACGAGCAGTACTTC. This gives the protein CSATSRGQGSYEQYF.

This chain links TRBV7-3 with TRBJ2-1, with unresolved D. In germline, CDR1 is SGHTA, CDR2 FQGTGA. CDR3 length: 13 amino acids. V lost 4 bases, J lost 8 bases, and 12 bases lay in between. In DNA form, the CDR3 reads TGTGCCAGCAGCTCCCGCCGAGGCGATGAGCAGTTCTTC. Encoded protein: CASSSRRGDEQFF.

The CDR3 sequence: CASSSWTGGVTEAFF. The CDR3 DNA reads TGTGCCAGCAGTTCTTGGACAGGGGGCGTCACTGAAGCTTTCTTT. The rearrangement links TRBV27 to TRBJ1-1, with 11 positions matching TRBD1. Germline V gives CDR1 MNHEY, CDR2 SMNVEV (reference sequence). V shed 4 bases and J 4 bases; nucleotides not matched to a gene: 5. CDR3 length: 15 amino acids.